Below, 28 T cell receptor beta chains from the same sample are listed, as sequenced in a study of STAT5B mutations in CD4+ large granular lymphocyte leukemia. TCRdb keeps only in-frame clones here, not all; method: immunoSEQ multiplex PCR. The sample has a few hundred clones; 60% to 80% are singletons. What was sequenced was PBMCs. The receptor set was obtained from a woman between 40 and 50 years old with CD4+ T-cell large granular lymphocyte leukemia.

The V call is TRBV19, the J call TRBJ1-1, with unresolved D. This CDR3 has 13 amino acids. V dropped 2 bases and J dropped 6 bases, with 10 bases sitting between them. CDR1 is LNHDA, CDR2 SQIVND, per germline (reference sequence). The CDR3 region has the DNA TGTGCCAGTAGTATAAAAGGTGGGTCTGAAGCTTTCTTT. This codes for CASSIKGGSEAFF.

V is TRBV19 and J is TRBJ1-2; tentative D call: TRBD1 (5 bases). CDR1 LNHDA and CDR2 SQIVND come from the germline V gene (reference sequence). The CDR3 length is 14 residues. V was trimmed by 4 bases and J by 3 bases, leaving 12 bases between them. CDR3 DNA sequence: TGTGCCAGTAGTAACCCTAGGGGAGACTATGGCTACACCTTC. Translating it yields CASSNPRGDYGYTF.

The rearrangement uses TRBV5-1 and TRBJ2-3, with 8 bases lining up with TRBD2. Germline V gene lookup returns CDR1 SGHRS and CDR2 YFSETQ. The junction had 5 bases not matched to a gene; V was cut back by 2 bases and J by 3 bases. The CDR3 is 15 amino acids. This chain's CDR3 is CASSFTGGRTDTQYF. DNA of the CDR3: TGCGCCAGCAGCTTTACGGGGGGGAGGACAGATACGCAGTATTTT.

The rearrangement links TRBV30 to TRBJ2-2; no reliable D call. The length of the CDR3 is 13 residues. V lost 3 bases, J lost 4 bases, and 9 bases lay in between. CDR1 is GTSNPN and CDR2 is SVGIG in the germline V gene (reference sequence). Written as DNA, the CDR3 is TGTGCCTGGAGGGCCTACTTCACCGGGGAGCTGTTTTTT. Encoded protein: CAWRAYFTGELFF. The full variable domain, in which reference TRBV30 and TRBJ2-2 provide the parts outside the CDR3, is SQTIHQWPATLVQPVGSPLSLECTVEGTSNPNLYWYRQAAGRGLQLLFYSVGIGQISSEVPQNLSASRPQDRQFILSSKKLLLSDSGFYLCAWRAYFTGELFFGEGSRLTVL.

The J gene is TRBJ1-1, the V gene TRBV7-3; D is unclear. This CDR3 region has 14 residues. Trimming took 5 bases from V and 4 from J, leaving 14 bases between them. CDR1 and CDR2 (germline): SGHTA, FQGTGA. CDR3 nucleotide sequence: TGTGCCAGCAGCCCGTCGGGCGCCAGCACTGAAGCTTTCTTT. Its translation: CASSPSGASTEAFF.

CDR3 nucleotides: TGTGCCAGCCGGGACAGTCACGGAAACACCATATATTTT. Protein product: CASRDSHGNTIYF. This sequence joins TRBV19 and TRBJ1-3; 7 bases match TRBD1. Looked up from germline, CDR1 is LNHDA and CDR2 is SQIVND (reference sequence). The CDR3 spans 13 residues. The J segment lost 4 bases and the V segment lost 9 bases, leaving 6 bases of the junction unmatched.

This chain joins TRBV7-9 and TRBJ1-3, with a tentative D call TRBD1 (6 bases). Germline V lookup: CDR1 SEHNR, CDR2 FQNEAQ (reference sequence). V gave up 4 bases and J gave up 0 bases, with 10 bases separating them. The CDR3 has 15 amino acids. In nucleotides, the CDR3 is TGTGCCAGCAGCTCGACAGGAGCCTCTGGAAACACCATATATTTT. Translating gives CASSSTGASGNTIYF.

The chain carries TRBV27 and TRBJ1-1; TRBD1 is a possible D gene (5 bases). Trimming removed 4 bases at V and 7 bases at J, with 13 bases between. This CDR3 has 13 amino acids. Germline assignment: CDR1 MNHEY and CDR2 SMNVEV (reference sequence). CDR3 DNA: TGTGCCAGCAGTTGGCGCCGAGGGGTTGAAGCTTTCTTT. Its translation: CASSWRRGVEAFF.

The chain couples TRBV9 to TRBJ2-7; 10 positions agree with TRBD2. The CDR3 has 15 residues. The germline gives CDR1 SGDLS, CDR2 YYNGEE. The junction had 14 bases not matched to a gene; V was cut back by 8 bases and J by 6 bases. The CDR3 sequence: CASGLAGARSGEQYF. The CDR3 DNA is TGTGCCAGTGGGCTAGCGGGAGCCCGAAGTGGCGAGCAGTACTTC.

This clone was observed a few times. The chain recombines TRBV5-1 with TRBJ2-3; 8 nucleotides align to TRBD2. The CDR3 loop spans 18 amino acids. Losses at the gene ends were 2 bases for V and 2 bases for J; bases not matched to a gene: 13. The germline V gene has CDR1 SGHRS and CDR2 YFSETQ. The DNA for the CDR3 is TGCGCCAGCAGCTTAACTAGCGGAGAGGGACACGACACAGATACGCAGTATTTT. Protein: CASSLTSGEGHDTDTQYF.

CDR3 DNA sequence: TGTGCCAGCAGCTTAGCGCTAGCGGGGGGAACCTACGAGCAGTACTTC. Translated: CASSLALAGGTYEQYF. The rearrangement links TRBV7-8 to TRBJ2-7; 11 nucleotides agree with TRBD2. Germline values: CDR1 SGHVS, CDR2 FQNEAQ. This CDR3 has 16 residues. With 0 bases clipped from V and 2 bases from J, the junction kept 3 bases outside the gene matches. Full variable domain (rest looked up from reference TRBV7-8 and TRBJ2-7): GAGVSQSPRYKVAKRGQDVALRCDPISGHVSLFWYQQALGQGPEFLTYFQNEAQLDKSGLPSDRFFAERPEGSVSTLKIQRTQQEDSAVYLCASSLALAGGTYEQYFGPGTRLTVT.

This sequence joins TRBV5-1 and TRBJ1-2; the D is unclear. Germline CDR1 reads SGHRS; CDR2 reads YFSETQ. The CDR3 loop spans 14 amino acids. Deletions cut 4 bases from V and 4 bases from J, with 14 bases between. The CDR3 sequence is CASSEEALFYGYTF. The CDR3 bases are TGCGCCAGCAGCGAGGAGGCTCTCTTCTATGGCTACACCTTC.

This sequence joins TRBV28 and TRBJ2-3; 9 bases align to TRBD1. CDR1 is MDHEN and CDR2 is SYDVKM in the germline V gene. CDR3 length: 17 residues. Losses at the gene ends were 1 base for V and 1 base for J; bases not matched to a gene: 6. The CDR3 sequence: CASSLLGQGGGTDTQYF. In DNA form, the CDR3 reads TGTGCCAGCAGTTTATTGGGACAGGGAGGTGGCACAGATACGCAGTATTTT.

This rearrangement joins TRBV6-5 to TRBJ2-7, with D perhaps TRBD1 (6 bases). Germline CDR1 and CDR2: MNHEY and SVGAGI. CDR3 length equals 15 residues. Deletions cut 2 bases from V and 3 bases from J, with 14 bases between. This chain's CDR3 is CASSYRRGGHYEQYF. The CDR3 nucleotides read TGTGCCAGCAGTTACCGCAGGGGTGGGCACTACGAGCAGTACTTC.

The rearrangement joins TRBV19 to TRBJ2-5; weak D call: TRBD1 (7 bases). The CDR3 is 12 residues long. Germline CDR1 is LNHDA and CDR2 is SQIVND (reference sequence). The germline V and J ends were trimmed by 4 bases and 9 bases, with 12 bases remaining between them. CDR3 coding DNA: TGTGCCAGTAGTACAACAGGGGAGGCCCAGTACTTC. Protein sequence: CASSTTGEAQYF. Supplemented by reference TRBV19 and TRBJ2-5, the full variable domain reads DGGITQSPKYLFRKEGQNVTLSCEQNLNHDAMYWYRQDPGQGLRLIYYSQIVNDFQKGDIAEGYSVSREKKESFPLTVTSAQKNPTAFYLCASSTTGEAQYFGPGTRLLVL.

The CDR3 loop is CSVLQGRNEKLFF. CDR3 bases: TGCAGCGTCCTACAGGGGCGTAATGAAAAACTGTTTTTT. The rearrangement uses TRBV29-1 and TRBJ1-4; 7 bases are shared with TRBD1. Losses at the gene ends were 6 bases for V and 4 bases for J; bases not matched to a gene: 5. The CDR3 covers 13 residues. Germline-derived CDR1 and CDR2 are SQVTM and ANQGSEA.

The V gene is TRBV25-1, the J gene TRBJ2-5; 8 bases align to TRBD1. With V trimmed by 4 bases and J by 5 bases, 9 bases remained unmatched. The CDR3 is 15 residues long. Germline values: CDR1 MGHDK, CDR2 SYGVNS. As DNA, the CDR3 is TGTGCCAGCAGTGCCATGACAGGGGCCGGGGAGACCCAGTACTTC. This sequence encodes CASSAMTGAGETQYF.

This chain joins TRBV7-7 and TRBJ2-6; D unclear. The CDR3 sequence is 17 residues long. Trimming pared 5 bases from V and 5 bases from J, leaving 19 bases between. In germline, CDR1 is SSHAT, CDR2 FNYEAQ (reference sequence). CDR3: CASSVGSPQSRANVLTF. The CDR3 nucleotides read TGTGCCAGCAGCGTGGGTTCGCCACAAAGTCGGGCCAACGTCCTGACTTTC.

The V call is TRBV28, the J call TRBJ2-5, with TRBD2 matching 7 bases. The CDR3 spans 15 residues. The V and J ends lost 4 bases and 6 bases, in that order; junction bases with no gene match: 11. Germline values: CDR1 MDHEN, CDR2 SYDVKM. The DNA of the CDR3 is TGTGCCAGCAGTTCTCCCTCGAAACTAGCGCAGACCCAGTACTTC. It codes for CASSSPSKLAQTQYF.

The chain employs TRBV5-1 and TRBJ2-2; maybe TRBD1 (5 bases). This CDR3 comprises 16 residues. V was trimmed by 6 bases and J by 3 bases, leaving 18 bases between them. The germline gives CDR1 SGHRS, CDR2 YFSETQ. CDR3 sequence (DNA): TGCGCCAGCAAGCCGTTCGGCAGGGCTGACACCGGGGAGCTGTTTTTT. As protein: CASKPFGRADTGELFF.

In its sample, this clone ranks as large. V is TRBV6-5 and J is TRBJ1-2; the D is unclear. Germline CDR1 reads MNHEY; CDR2 reads SVGAGI. Trimming left V 2 bases short and J 4 bases short, with 14 bases between. The CDR3 sequence is 15 residues long. For the CDR3, the DNA is TGTGCCAGCAGTTACCGAAGGACCTCAGGCTATGGCTACACCTTC. Amino acids: CASSYRRTSGYGYTF.

The gene calls are TRBV5-1 and TRBJ2-2; D tentatively fits TRBD1 or TRBD2 (5 bases each). Trimming cost V 4 bases and J 1 base, with 8 bases left between them. This CDR3 spans 14 amino acids. CDR1 and CDR2 (germline): SGHRS, YFSETQ. CDR3 region: CASSRDENTGELFF. CDR3 nucleotides: TGCGCCAGCAGCCGGGACGAGAACACCGGGGAGCTGTTTTTT.

The rearrangement joins TRBV10-3 to TRBJ2-7, with a weak D call TRBD1 (5 bases). Per the germline V gene, CDR1 is ENHRY and CDR2 is SYGVKD. The CDR3 totals 15 residues. Trimming removed 2 bases from V and 2 bases from J, with 13 bases in between. This chain's CDR3 is CAISEKTGSPYEQYF. CDR3 coding DNA: TGTGCCATCAGTGAGAAAACAGGTTCCCCCTACGAGCAGTACTTC.

By sample share, this clone is large. The chain has TRBV13 and TRBJ2-7, with D perhaps assigned TRBD1 or TRBD2 (6 bases each). V was cut by 5 bases and J by 4 bases, with 15 bases left in between. From germline, CDR1 is PRHDT and CDR2 FYEKMQ (reference sequence). The CDR3 sequence is 14 residues long. CDR3 loop: CASSPEGEVYEQYF. CDR3 DNA sequence: TGTGCCAGCAGCCCCGAGGGGGAGGTGTACGAGCAGTACTTC.

In the case of this clone: The junction departs from the called germline gene at one end, perhaps through a read error. The chain uses TRBV5-4 and TRBJ1-3; D uncertain. The length of the CDR3 is 17 residues. The germline CDR1 and CDR2 sequences are SGHNT and YYREEE (reference sequence). The CDR3 loop is CASSQRVGGRSGNTIYF. Here the CDR3 DNA reads TGCGCCAGCAGCCAAAGGGTAGGCGGACGCTCTGGAAACACCATATATTTT.

The gene calls are TRBV6-1 and TRBJ2-7, with D maybe TRBD1 (6 bases). The CDR3 contains 12 residues. V was trimmed by 6 bases and J by 5 bases, leaving 11 bases between them. Germline V CDR1 and CDR2: MNHNS, SASEGT. The CDR3 sequence is CASRKDSHEQYF. As DNA, the CDR3 is TGTGCCAGCAGGAAGGACAGCCACGAGCAGTACTTC.

The V call is TRBV5-1, the J call TRBJ2-3, with 14 bases identical to TRBD2. The CDR3 runs to 19 residues. With V trimmed by 3 bases and J by 2 bases, 11 bases remained unmatched. Germline lookup yields CDR1 SGHRS and CDR2 YFSETQ. The CDR3 region is CASSSSPGLAGVYTDTQYF. CDR3 bases: TGCGCCAGCAGCTCTAGTCCGGGACTAGCGGGGGTTTACACAGATACGCAGTATTTT. The full variable domain, rest sourced from reference TRBV5-1 and TRBJ2-3, is KAGVTQTPRYLIKTRGQQVTLSCSPISGHRSVSWYQQTPGQGLQFLFEYFSETQRNKGNFPGRFSGRQFSNSRSEMNVSTLELGDSALYLCASSSSPGLAGVYTDTQYFGPGTRLTVL.

The table lists this clone with a few counts. Here the CDR3 DNA reads TGTGCCAGCAGCCAAGGGGCGTTCTCCTACGAGCAGTACTTC. It encodes CASSQGAFSYEQYF. The chain couples TRBV27 to TRBJ2-7; a weak D match, TRBD1 (5 bases). Trimming removed 6 bases at V and 0 bases at J, with 12 bases between. The germline CDR1 and CDR2 sequences are MNHEY and SMNVEV (reference sequence). The CDR3 length is 14 residues.